This passage covers 2 T cell receptor beta chains from one sample sequenced in a study of T-cell reconstitution after alpha-beta-depleted transplantation in children. Preparing the TCRbeta library involved the use of unique molecular identifiers. TCRdb re-derived calls from the PCR reads in MiXCR, one entry per CDR3 protein. The sample has 640,000 or so distinct CDR3 sequences; 15% to 20% are singletons. This specimen consisted of PBMCs from the stem cell graft donor, obtained from the stem cell graft. The source is a human donor who donated a stem cell graft to a child with acute myeloid leukemia.

This chain joins TRBV6-1 and TRBJ1-4; a possible D gene is TRBD1 (5 bases). Per the germline V gene, CDR1 is MNHNS and CDR2 is SASEGT. The length of the CDR3 is 15 residues. The germline V and J ends were trimmed by 6 bases and 3 bases, with 14 bases remaining between them. As DNA, the CDR3 is TGTGCCAGCAGACAGGAAGCGGGGGCTAATGAAAAACTGTTTTTT. This sequence encodes CASRQEAGANEKLFF.

The gene calls are TRBV4-1 and TRBJ1-1, with no clear D. With 3 bases removed from V and 5 bases from J, the gap between germline ends came to 10 bases. CDR1 MGHRA and CDR2 YSYEKL come from the germline V gene. CDR3 length equals 13 residues. Here the CDR3 reads CASSHDEETEAFF. The CDR3 region has the DNA TGCGCCAGCAGCCATGACGAGGAGACTGAAGCTTTCTTT.